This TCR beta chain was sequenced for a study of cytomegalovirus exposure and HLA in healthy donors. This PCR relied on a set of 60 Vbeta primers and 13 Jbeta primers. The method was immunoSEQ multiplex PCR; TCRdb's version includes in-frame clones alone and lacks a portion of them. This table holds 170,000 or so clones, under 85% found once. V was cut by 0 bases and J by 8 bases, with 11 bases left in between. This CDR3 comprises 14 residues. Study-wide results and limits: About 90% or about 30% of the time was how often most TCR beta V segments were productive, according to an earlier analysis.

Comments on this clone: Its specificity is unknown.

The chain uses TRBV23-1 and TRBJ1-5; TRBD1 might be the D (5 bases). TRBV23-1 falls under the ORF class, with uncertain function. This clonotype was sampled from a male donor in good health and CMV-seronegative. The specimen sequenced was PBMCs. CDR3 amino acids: CASSQSEGLEPQHF. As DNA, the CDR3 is TGCGCCAGCAGTCAATCGGAGGGGCTGGAGCCCCAGCATTTT.